These T cell receptor beta chains were read from a single sample in a study of blood T cell repertoires in COVID-19. Clones were read by immunoSEQ multiplex PCR, and TCRdb kept only the in-frame ones, dropping some. The data show about 240,000 clones, about 84% seen once. The sequencing input was peripheral blood. The receptors were sampled from a man older than 75 with acute or convalescent COVID-19. Each CDR3 is given with its conserved first and last residue. D genes are given only for firm matches. Clone size is stated in some rows and not others, as once, few, many or a class when expanded.

J,size,V,D,DNA,CDR3
TRBJ2-1,.,TRBV7-2,TRBD2,TGTGCCAGCAGCTTTATTATGGCTAGCGGGACCGATGAGCAGTTCTTC,CASSFIMASGTDEQFF
TRBJ2-2,.,TRBV28,.,TGTGCCAGCAGTCCTCCTGTCGTCACCGGGGAGCTGTTTTTT,CASSPPVVTGELFF
TRBJ1-2,.,TRBV5-8,.,TGTGCCAGCAGCTTGAGAGGAGCCAATAACTATGGCTACACCTTC,CASSLRGANNYGYTF
TRBJ2-1,.,TRBV19,TRBD1,TGTGCCAGTAGTATATCCGGGACAGGGAATGAGCAGTTCTTC,CASSISGTGNEQFF
TRBJ2-3,.,TRBV5-4,TRBD1,TGTGCCAGCAGCTCAAGACAGGGTTTCACAGATACGCAGTATTTT,CASSSRQGFTDTQYF
TRBJ1-2,.,TRBV25-1,TRBD1,TGTGCCAGCAGTGGGGTCGGCAGGGGGCTTGGCTACACCTTC,CASSGVGRGLGYTF
TRBJ1-2,few,TRBV3-1/TRBV3-2,TRBD1,TGTGCCAGCAGCCCCGGGACAGCCCTCGGCGGCTACACCTTC,CASSPGTALGGYTF
TRBJ2-5,.,TRBV5-4,TRBD2,TGTGCCAGCAGCTCACTAGCGGGAGTAGAGACCCAGTACTTC,CASSSLAGVETQYF
TRBJ1-2,few,TRBV19,.,TGTGCCAGTAGCGGGTCCTATGGCTACACCTTC,CASSGSYGYTF
TRBJ1-4,.,TRBV2,.,TGTGCCAGCAGTGAAAGCGGGCAGATTAATGAAAAACTGTTTTTT,CASSESGQINEKLFF
TRBJ2-3,.,TRBV5-6,TRBD1,TGTGCCAGCAGGATCGGACAGGTGAGGGGAGATACGCAGTATTTT,CASRIGQVRGDTQYF
TRBJ1-2,.,TRBV10-3,.,TGTGCCATCAGTCCCCAGGGAATTAACTATGGCTACACCTTC,CAISPQGINYGYTF
TRBJ1-1,.,TRBV3-1/TRBV3-2,.,TGTGCCAGCAGCCAAGGGGGAGGGAGGACTGAAGCTTTCTTT,CASSQGGGRTEAFF
TRBJ2-3,.,TRBV6-2/TRBV6-3,TRBD2,TGTGCCAGCAGTCGTCCCCTAGCGGGGGGGCCTGATACGCAGTATTTT,CASSRPLAGGPDTQYF
TRBJ1-2,.,TRBV24-1,.,TGTGCCACCAGTGACCTGACAGGAAACTATGGCTACACCTTC,CATSDLTGNYGYTF
TRBJ1-2,.,TRBV6-2/TRBV6-3,.,TGTGCCAGCAGCACAAACTATGGCTACACCTTC,CASSTNYGYTF
TRBJ1-5,.,TRBV6-2/TRBV6-3,.,TGTGCCAGCAGTTACCGGGGGGCAGGGGTTCGTCAGAAGCAGCCCCAGCATTTT,CASSYRGAGVRQKQPQHF
TRBJ1-2,.,TRBV7-2,.,TGTGCCAGCAGCCCTGACCAGGGATCTTACTATGGCTACACCTTC,CASSPDQGSYYGYTF
TRBJ1-1,.,TRBV18,.,TGTGCCAGCTCACCTTCCCAGAACACTGAAGCTTTCTTT,CASSPSQNTEAFF
TRBJ1-2,.,TRBV3-1/TRBV3-2,.,TGTGCCAGCAGCGACCGGCGGTATGGCTACACCTTC,CASSDRRYGYTF
TRBJ2-3,.,TRBV5-1,TRBD2,TGCGCCAGCAGCTTGGCCCTATTGGCGGGAGGAGGAGATACGCAGTATTTT,CASSLALLAGGGDTQYF
TRBJ1-3,.,TRBV2,.,TGTGCCAGCAGTGGCGTTGCGGGGTTAAACACCATATATTTT,CASSGVAGLNTIYF
TRBJ2-7,once,TRBV7-2,TRBD2,TGTGCCAGCAGCTTAGCGGCTAGCGGGGGGACCTACGAGCAGTACTTC,CASSLAASGGTYEQYF
TRBJ1-4,.,TRBV19,.,TGTGCCAGTAGTCCCAGGGGACGGCAGCCGAATGAAAAACTGTTTTTT,CASSPRGRQPNEKLFF
TRBJ2-7,.,TRBV7-8,.,TGTGCCAGCACCGGCGAAGGGGGACGCTACGAGCAGTACTTC,CASTGEGGRYEQYF
TRBJ1-6,few,TRBV7-8,.,TGTGCCAGCAGCCCAAGAAACCGGGGGGCTAATTCACCCCTCCACTTT,CASSPRNRGANSPLHF
TRBJ2-3,.,TRBV9,.,TGTGCCAGCAGCAAAACGGGACAAATCCACGGCACAGATACGCAGTATTTT,CASSKTGQIHGTDTQYF
TRBJ1-1,.,TRBV5-1,.,TGCGCCAGCAGCTTACAGGGTCCCCCGAACACTGAAGCTTTCTTT,CASSLQGPPNTEAFF
TRBJ1-6,.,TRBV27,TRBD1,TGTGCCAGCAGTTTTTATGTGGGACAGCCCTATGGGGCCCTCCACTTT,CASSFYVGQPYGALHF
TRBJ1-2,.,TRBV7-9,.,TGTGCCAGCAGCCCTGAGGTGGCCAACAGGGTGAATGGCTACACCTTC,CASSPEVANRVNGYTF
TRBJ2-3,.,TRBV18,TRBD1,TGTGCCAGCTCACCGGACAGGGCAGATACGCAGTATTTT,CASSPDRADTQYF
TRBJ1-2,.,TRBV7-2,.,TGTGCCAGCAATGGCAGGGTCTATGGCTACACCTTC,CASNGRVYGYTF
TRBJ2-1,few,TRBV3-1/TRBV3-2,TRBD2,TGTGCCAGCAGCCAAAGACTAGCCAAGTTCTTC,CASSQRLAKFF
TRBJ2-3,.,TRBV6-5,.,TGTGCCAGCAGCCCCCGGGATACGCAGTATTTT,CASSPRDTQYF
TRBJ2-5,.,TRBV5-1,TRBD2,TGCGCCAGCACCCCGGGGGGGCAAGAGACCCAGTACTTC,CASTPGGQETQYF
TRBJ1-1,.,TRBV27,TRBD1,TGTGCCAGCAGCCGAGGGACAGGGGAGTTTGAAGCTTTCTTT,CASSRGTGEFEAFF
TRBJ1-3,.,TRBV6-1,.,TGTGCCAGCAGTGCCTCCTCCCAGGCCCTCTCTGGAAACACCATATATTTT,CASSASSQALSGNTIYF
TRBJ1-1,.,TRBV19,TRBD1,TGTGCCAGTAACGCACAGGGGATGGGTGGCACTGAAGCTTTCTTT,CASNAQGMGGTEAFF
TRBJ1-6,.,TRBV7-8,TRBD1,TGTGCCAGCAGCTTAGCGGGACAGTATAATTCACCCCTCCACTTT,CASSLAGQYNSPLHF
TRBJ1-2,.,TRBV28,TRBD1,TGTGCCAGCAGTTCTCCCCCGGGCAGGGGGGCCTATGGCTACACCTTC,CASSSPPGRGAYGYTF
TRBJ2-7,.,TRBV10-3,.,TGTGCCATCAGTGCCCTTAGCGAGCAGTACTTC,CAISALSEQYF
TRBJ1-6,.,TRBV5-8,.,TGTGCCAGCAGCTTCACATGGAATTCACCCCTCCACTTT,CASSFTWNSPLHF
TRBJ1-2,.,TRBV27,TRBD1,TGTGCCAGCAGTTTGGGCCAGGGGGCCCTCCTCTATGGCTACACCTTC,CASSLGQGALLYGYTF
TRBJ2-7,.,TRBV7-8,TRBD2,TGTGCCAGCAGCTTAGGTCGGGAGGTCACCTACGAGCAGTACTTC,CASSLGREVTYEQYF
TRBJ2-3,few,TRBV4-1,.,TGCGCCAGCAGCCAAGAAGGCCCAGGGGCCTACAGGAATACGCAGTATTTT,CASSQEGPGAYRNTQYF
TRBJ2-7,.,TRBV5-4,TRBD1,TGTGCCACCCAGAGACAGGGGACCTACGAGCAGTACTTC,CATQRQGTYEQYF
TRBJ1-2,.,TRBV5-1,.,TGCGCCAGCAGCAGTGGACAAAGTTCTAACTATGGCTACACCTTC,CASSSGQSSNYGYTF
TRBJ2-7,.,TRBV3-1/TRBV3-2,TRBD2,TGTGCCAGCAGCCAAGCGGGCGGGGGTCGCGACGAGCAGTACTTC,CASSQAGGGRDEQYF
TRBJ1-2,.,TRBV6-5,TRBD1,TGTGCCAGCAGTTACACTTGGGACAGGTCCTTGGGCTACACCTTC,CASSYTWDRSLGYTF
TRBJ1-2,.,TRBV6-1,.,TGTGCCAGCAGTGAAGCCCAGCAGGGGCTTTATGGCTACACCTTC,CASSEAQQGLYGYTF
TRBJ2-2,.,TRBV19,.,TGTGCCAGTAGTATTGTACAGTCCACCGGGGAGCTGTTTTTT,CASSIVQSTGELFF
TRBJ1-5,once,TRBV27,TRBD1,TGTGCCAGCAGTACCCAGGGACAGGTCAATCAGCCCCAGCATTTT,CASSTQGQVNQPQHF
TRBJ1-3,.,TRBV11-3,.,TGTGCCAGCAGCTTCGGAGGCGCCGGAAACACCATATATTTT,CASSFGGAGNTIYF
TRBJ1-3,.,TRBV10-1,.,TGCGCCAGCACTGGCAGGGTTGGAAACACCATATATTTT,CASTGRVGNTIYF
TRBJ2-5,.,TRBV18,.,TGTGCCAGCTCACCCTCCCAAGAGACCCAGTACTTC,CASSPSQETQYF